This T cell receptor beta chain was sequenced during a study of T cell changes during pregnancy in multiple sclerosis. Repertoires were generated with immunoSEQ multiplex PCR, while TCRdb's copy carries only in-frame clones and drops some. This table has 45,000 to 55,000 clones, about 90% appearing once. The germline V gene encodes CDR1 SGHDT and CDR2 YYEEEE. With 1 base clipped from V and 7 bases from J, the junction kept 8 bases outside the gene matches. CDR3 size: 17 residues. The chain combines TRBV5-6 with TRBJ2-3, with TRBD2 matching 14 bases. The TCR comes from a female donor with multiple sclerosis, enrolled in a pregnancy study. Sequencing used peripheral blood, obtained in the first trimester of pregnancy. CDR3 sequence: CASSLNRLAGGPNTQYF. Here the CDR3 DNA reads TGTGCCAGCAGCTTGAATCGACTAGCGGGGGGGCCGAATACGCAGTATTTT.